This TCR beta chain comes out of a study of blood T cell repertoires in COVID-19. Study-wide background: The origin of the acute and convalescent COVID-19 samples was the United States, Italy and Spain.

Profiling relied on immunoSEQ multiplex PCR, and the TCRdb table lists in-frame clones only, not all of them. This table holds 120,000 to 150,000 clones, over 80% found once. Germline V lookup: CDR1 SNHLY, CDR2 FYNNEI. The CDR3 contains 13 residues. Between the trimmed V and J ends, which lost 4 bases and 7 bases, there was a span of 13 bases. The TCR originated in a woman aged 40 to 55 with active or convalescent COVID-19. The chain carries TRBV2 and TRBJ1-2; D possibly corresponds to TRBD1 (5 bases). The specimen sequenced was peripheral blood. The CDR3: CASSGQLFGGYTF. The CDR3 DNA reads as TGTGCCAGCAGTGGACAGCTCTTTGGTGGCTACACCTTC.